The T cell receptor beta chain described here comes from a study of T cell responses to AZD1222 COVID-19 vaccine. Points from the study as a whole: Unmutated variant regions reportedly attract nearly half of all spike-specific TCRs. Donors were mostly white British, more females; clonal diversity possibly underestimated. Spike regions recognized by vaccine-associated CD4 TCRs spanned the protein, led by 160-218 and 743-854. When two AZD1222 doses had been given, Spike-specific TCR breadth and depth rose.

TCRdb's copy holds only in-frame clones and misses some; the assay was immunoSEQ multiplex PCR. The profile covers 40,000 to 55,000 clones, with approximately 90% appearing a single time and 0.9% to 1.2% taken by the ten largest. Germline CDR1 reads MNHNY; CDR2 reads SVGAGI (reference sequence). The junction had 7 bases not matched to a gene; V was cut back by 6 bases and J by 6 bases. CDR3 size: 13 residues. Details on this clone: The antigen remains unidentified.

The chain is built from TRBV6-6 and TRBJ1-1; 7 bases align to TRBD1. The sample was peripheral blood, taken 28 days after the second AZD1222 dose. The clonotype was recovered from an adult who received the AZD1222 COVID-19 vaccine. The CDR3 here is CASRGQPAAEAFF. CDR3 in DNA: TGTGCCAGCAGGGGACAGCCAGCCGCTGAAGCTTTCTTT.